These 21 T cell receptor beta chains were sequenced from one sample in a study of blood T cell repertoires in COVID-19 (TCRdb year 2020). Library method: the immunoSEQ multiplex PCR assay. Entries here come from immuneACCESS through TCRdb and include only in-frame sequences with V and J called. Some clones fail to appear in such tables; in the studies checked, an unresolved V gene covers under half of the shortfall, and the cause of the remainder is unknown. The sample yields hundreds of thousands of clones; about 90% were counted once. The ten largest clones add up to roughly 14% of the sample. The sequencing sample was made of PBMCs or T cells enriched from blood (not recorded which). The receptors were gathered from a woman between 50 and 59 years old with acute COVID-19.

The chain links TRBV24-1 to TRBJ1-2; 9 nucleotides agree with TRBD1. The V gene end was trimmed by 5 bases and the J gene end by 4 bases; junction bases not matched to a gene: 7. CDR1 is KGHDR and CDR2 is SFDVKD in the germline V gene. CDR3 size: 15 residues. The CDR3 DNA reads as TGTGCCACCAGTGCCCCCACGACAGGGGGCTATGGCTACACCTTC. Its protein is CATSAPTTGGYGYTF.

This clone was observed a few times. The genes are TRBV9 and TRBJ2-3; tentative D call: TRBD2 (6 bases). Germline V CDR1 and CDR2: SGDLS, YYNGEE. The germline V and J ends were trimmed by 3 bases and 1 base, with 12 bases remaining between them. CDR3 length: 15 amino acids. CDR3 nucleotides: TGTGCCAGCAGCGAGGCGGCGGGACGCACAGATACGCAGTATTTT. Protein sequence: CASSEAAGRTDTQYF.

The chain recombines TRBV6-2 or TRBV6-3 with TRBJ1-1; TRBD1 might be the D (6 bases). Germline CDR1 MNHEY, CDR2 SVGEGT. The CDR3 has 12 amino acids. The ends were cut back, 1 base at V and 10 bases at J, with 10 bases in the middle. The CDR3 loop reads CASSYLGGPAFF. As DNA, the CDR3 is TGTGCCAGCAGTTACTTGGGGGGGCCAGCTTTCTTT.

Only one count was recorded for this clone. The chain is built from TRBV9 and TRBJ2-7, with unresolved D. The CDR3 has 15 residues. Trimming left V 0 bases short and J 5 bases short, with 15 bases between. Germline CDR1 is SGDLS and CDR2 is YYNGEE. CDR3 sequence reads: CASSVATGLWNEQYF. The CDR3 DNA reads TGTGCCAGCAGCGTAGCTACGGGTTTGTGGAACGAGCAGTACTTC.

The J gene is TRBJ2-5, the V gene TRBV7-3; D remains unclear. V dropped 5 bases and J dropped 5 bases, with 12 bases sitting between them. CDR1 SGHTA and CDR2 FQGTGA come from the germline V gene. The CDR3 is made up of 13 amino acids. The CDR3 DNA sequence: TGTGCCAGCAGCCGCGGCCGTCGCGAGACCCAGTACTTC. Protein: CASSRGRRETQYF.

The chain is built from TRBV30 and TRBJ2-1; TRBD1 matches at 7 bases. CDR3 length: 13 residues. Trimming took 8 bases from V and 1 from J; bases not matched to a gene: 5. The germline CDR1 and CDR2 sequences are GTSNPN and SVGIG (reference sequence). The DNA for the CDR3 is TGTGCCAGGACAGGCACTTCCTACAATGAGCAGTTCTTC. Its protein is CARTGTSYNEQFF.

The chain combines TRBV5-1 with TRBJ2-7; 9 bases line up with TRBD1. Germline V gene lookup returns CDR1 SGHRS and CDR2 YFSETQ. V dropped 4 bases and J dropped 4; count of bases not matched to a gene: 6. The CDR3 runs to 14 residues. The CDR3 loop reads CASSHPGQGYEQYF. CDR3 nucleotides: TGCGCCAGCAGCCATCCGGGACAGGGTTACGAGCAGTACTTC. Variable domain in full (rest from reference TRBV5-1 and TRBJ2-7): KAGVTQTPRYLIKTRGQQVTLSCSPISGHRSVSWYQQTPGQGLQFLFEYFSETQRNKGNFPGRFSGRQFSNSRSEMNVSTLELGDSALYLCASSHPGQGYEQYFGPGTRLTVT.

V is TRBV7-9 and J is TRBJ1-1; D is unresolved. Germline CDR1 SEHNR, CDR2 FQNEAQ (reference sequence). Trimming took 1 base from V and 8 from J, leaving 8 bases between them. The CDR3 is 12 amino acids. As DNA, the CDR3 is TGTGCCAGCAGCTTAGTTCGGGAGGAAGCTTTCTTT. Its protein is CASSLVREEAFF.

The sample holds one count of this clone. The J gene is TRBJ2-7, the V gene TRBV4-1; 8 bases fit TRBD2. This CDR3 has 15 amino acids. Trimming removed 0 bases from V and 4 bases from J; junction bases left unmatched: 5. Per germline, CDR1 MGHRA and CDR2 YSYEKL. The DNA of the CDR3 is TGCGCCAGCAGCCAAGACGCGGGGGGAGCTTACGAGCAGTACTTC. Its translation is CASSQDAGGAYEQYF.

This clone was seen once. The V and J genes are TRBV24-1 and TRBJ2-1; TRBD1 is a possible D gene (5 bases). The germline V gene encodes CDR1 KGHDR and CDR2 SFDVKD. This CDR3 is built from 14 residues. The ends were cut back, 6 bases at V and 1 base at J, with 9 bases in the middle. CDR3 nucleotide sequence: TGTGCCACCAGTAATAGACAGTCCTACAATGAGCAGTTCTTC. This gives the protein CATSNRQSYNEQFF.

This rearrangement joins TRBV29-1 to TRBJ2-1; unclear D gene. Trimming removed 3 bases from V and 7 bases from J, with 13 bases in between. Germline lookup yields CDR1 SQVTM and CDR2 ANQGSEA. This CDR3 is built from 13 residues. The CDR3 sequence is CSVDRLVTNEQFF. The CDR3 coding sequence is TGCAGCGTTGATCGGCTAGTAACAAATGAGCAGTTCTTC.

In regard to this clone: Other DNA sequences in this sample translate to the same CDR3. The rearrangement links TRBV7-2 to TRBJ1-1; TRBD1 is a possible D gene (5 bases). Germline CDR1 is SGHTA and CDR2 is FQGNSA. V lost 3 bases and J 1 base, leaving 6 bases between the germline ends. The CDR3 consists of 13 residues. CDR3 sequence (DNA): TGTGCCAGCAGCTTTACAGGGAACACTGAAGCTTTCTTT. It translates to CASSFTGNTEAFF.

The V call is TRBV18, the J call TRBJ1-6, with 7 positions matching TRBD1. This CDR3 has 17 residues. Germline lookup yields CDR1 KGHSH and CDR2 LQKENI. The ends lost 3 bases at V and 6 bases at J; junction bases unmatched: 11. The CDR3 spells CASSPRTGTVFNSPLHF. The CDR3 DNA reads as TGTGCCAGCTCACCTCGCACCGGGACAGTCTTTAATTCACCCCTCCACTTT.

J is TRBJ1-5 and V is TRBV7-9; 7 bases align to TRBD1. V shed 1 base and J 6 bases; nucleotides not matched to a gene: 6. This CDR3 is 15 amino acids long. CDR1 and CDR2 from the germline V gene are SEHNR and FQNEAQ (reference sequence). CDR3 bases: TGTGCCAGCAGCTTAGGACAGGGCGGTAGTCAGCCCCAGCATTTT. Protein sequence: CASSLGQGGSQPQHF.

The chain couples TRBV28 to TRBJ1-2; no clear D. From germline, CDR1 is MDHEN and CDR2 SYDVKM. V was shortened by 0 bases and J by 2 bases, with 7 bases between the two germline ends. The CDR3 totals 14 residues. The chain's CDR3 is CASSLWTENYGYTF. Here the CDR3 DNA reads TGTGCCAGCAGTTTATGGACGGAGAACTATGGCTACACCTTC.

The gene calls are TRBV27 and TRBJ2-1; 7 bases are a match to TRBD2. Trimming cost V 4 bases and J 7 bases; bases outside gene matches: 4. The CDR3 spans 13 residues. From germline, CDR1 is MNHEY and CDR2 SMNVEV (reference sequence). The CDR3 nucleotides read TGTGCCAGCAGTTACCCGGGACTAAATGAGCAGTTCTTC. Amino acids: CASSYPGLNEQFF.

This rearrangement joins TRBV5-6 to TRBJ2-7; no clear D. The CDR3 loop spans 13 amino acids. V was shortened by 0 bases and J by 5 bases, with 9 bases between the two germline ends. Germline V CDR1 and CDR2: SGHDT, YYEEEE. DNA for the CDR3: TGTGCCAGCAGCTTGGGTCTTCCTAACGAGCAGTACTTC. This translates into CASSLGLPNEQYF.

The chain recombines TRBV7-2 with TRBJ2-3, with D possibly being TRBD1 (5 bases). CDR1 is SGHTA and CDR2 is FQGNSA in the germline V gene. The CDR3 consists of 14 residues. With 3 bases removed from V and 6 bases from J, the gap between germline ends came to 13 bases. The CDR3 region has the DNA TGTGCCAGCAGCTTGGCGTGGGGCGGTGATACGCAGTATTTT. It encodes CASSLAWGGDTQYF.

This clone has only a few counts. Other DNA sequences from this sample encode an identical CDR3 as well. The J gene is TRBJ2-7, the V gene TRBV5-1, with D possibly matching TRBD1 (6 bases). Germline lookup yields CDR1 SGHRS and CDR2 YFSETQ. This CDR3 is 12 amino acids long. V dropped 4 bases and J dropped 3 bases, with 8 bases sitting between them. CDR3 sequence: CASSTDSYEQYF. As DNA, the CDR3 is TGCGCCAGCAGCACGGACAGCTACGAGCAGTACTTC.

The rearrangement joins TRBV27 to TRBJ1-6, with D unclear. The CDR3 extends over 16 amino acids. V dropped 0 bases and J dropped 7 bases, with 13 bases sitting between them. CDR1 MNHEY and CDR2 SMNVEV come from the germline V gene (reference sequence). For the CDR3, the DNA is TGTGCCAGCAGTTTATCGAGTTGGCGGGGAAATTCACCCCTCCACTTT. Translated: CASSLSSWRGNSPLHF.

The chain carries TRBV6-5 and TRBJ1-1; no clear D. V lost 0 bases to trimming and J lost 4 bases, with 15 bases between them. The germline CDR1 and CDR2 sequences are MNHEY and SVGAGI. This CDR3 region has 16 residues. DNA for the CDR3: TGTGCCAGCAGTTACTCGATGGCTTCCCGGGGCACTGAAGCTTTCTTT. Protein: CASSYSMASRGTEAFF.